Each of the 9 T cell receptor beta chains below was sequenced from the same sample in a study of monozygotic twins with inflammatory bowel disease. TCRdb reanalyzed the 5' RACE reads and collapses them to one entry per CDR3 protein, without DNA. Across 150,000 to 200,000 distinct CDR3 sequences, the top ten clones capture roughly 7% of the sample. Sequencing was carried out using blood. The receptors were sampled from a human donor with ulcerative colitis or Crohn's disease, or a healthy co-twin of an affected twin (not recorded which).

The chain has TRBV5-6 and TRBJ2-4; TCRdb reports TRBD1, a call that lacks DNA to check it against. CDR1 is SGHDT, CDR2 YYEEEE, per germline. The CDR3 runs 16 residues. The CDR3 protein is CASSPWGGLAKNIQYF.

The chain is built from TRBV7-8 and TRBJ2-1. Germline V gives CDR1 SGHVS, CDR2 FQNEAQ. The CDR3 has 16 amino acids. The CDR3 reads CASSLPGRQADNEQFF.

This chain uses TRBV29-1 with TRBJ2-5; TCRdb indicates TRBD2, and absent DNA this call remains unverified. Germline-derived CDR1 and CDR2 are SQVTM and ANQGSEA. The length of the CDR3 is 14 residues. CDR3: CSVVPGGLGKTQYF.

This chain uses TRBV7-3 with TRBJ2-3; TCRdb designates TRBD1, a call that cannot be tested without DNA. The CDR3 length is 21 residues. Germline-derived CDR1 and CDR2 are SGHTA and FQGTGA. CDR3 residues: CASSLSGEVLHGTPSTDTQYF.

The chain uses TRBV29-1 and TRBJ2-5; TCRdb designates TRBD2, a call that cannot be tested without DNA. The V gene's germline CDR1 is SQVTM and CDR2 ANQGSEA. The length of the CDR3 is 11 residues. The CDR3 sequence: CSVGEGETQYF.

This chain connects TRBV12-3 or TRBV12-4 to TRBJ2-3. This CDR3 comprises 15 residues. CDR3 amino acids: CASSRAGATRDTQYF.

V gene TRBV7-9 combines with J gene TRBJ1-4; TCRdb's D gene call, TRBD1, goes unchecked for lack of DNA. The CDR3 runs 14 residues. Germline lookup yields CDR1 SEHNR and CDR2 FQNEAQ (reference sequence). Here the CDR3 reads CASSPDRANEKLFF.

The chain couples TRBV20-1 to TRBJ2-3; TCRdb gives TRBD2 as the D gene, but with no DNA this cannot be confirmed. CDR1 is DFQATT and CDR2 is SNEGSKA in the germline V gene (reference sequence). The CDR3 consists of 15 residues. CDR3 loop: CGAPGLAGGPGTQYF.

This sequence joins TRBV7-3 and TRBJ2-1; TCRdb outputs TRBD2, but without DNA this stays unchecked. Germline CDR1 is SGHTA and CDR2 is FQGTGA. The CDR3 consists of 15 residues. CDR3 in amino acids: CASSFGTSVYNEQFF.